The rows below give T cell receptor beta chains drawn from one sample of a study of shared clonotypes between healthy human individuals. The repertoire was sequenced with immunoSEQ multiplex PCR; TCRdb's copy has only in-frame clones and lacks some. The sample yields millions of clones, 90% to 95% seen once. The sample taken for sequencing was naive CD4+ T cells sorted from blood. The receptors shown here come from a man younger than 35 in good health. The CDR3 runs from the conserved cysteine through the conserved F or W. The D gene is left open where the match is weak. Clone sizes are given selectively: once, few, many, or a class where the clone is expanded.

d_call j_call v_call clone_size cdr3_aa cdr3_nt
- TRBJ1-6 TRBV30 - CAWSTKTGLFSPLHF TGTGCCTGGAGTACAAAGACAGGACTGTTTTCACCCCTCCACTTT
TRBD2 TRBJ2-5 TRBV10-1 once CASSEGGTSGETQYF TGCGCCAGCAGTGAGGGAGGGACTAGCGGTGAGACCCAGTACTTC
- TRBJ1-2 TRBV6-5 - CASSYSFRREGYGYTF TGTGCCAGCAGTTACTCCTTCCGACGGGAAGGCTATGGCTACACCTTC
- TRBJ1-5 TRBV5-5 - CASSLDRVDQPQHF TGTGCCAGCAGCTTGGACAGGGTGGATCAGCCCCAGCATTTT
- TRBJ1-1 TRBV5-1 once CASSPDTNTEAFF TGCGCCAGCAGCCCGGACACGAACACTGAAGCTTTCTTT
- TRBJ2-5 TRBV7-2 - CASSPLQGETQYF TGTGCCAGCAGCCCGCTACAAGGGGAGACCCAGTACTTC
- TRBJ2-7 TRBV10-3 once CAISASEGTYEQYF TGTGCCATCAGTGCCTCGGAGGGAACCTACGAGCAGTACTTC
- TRBJ2-6 TRBV4-1 - CASSQDPRGSSGANVLTF TGCGCCAGCAGCCAAGATCCCAGGGGATCGTCTGGGGCCAACGTCCTGACTTTC
TRBD2 TRBJ2-7 TRBV15 - CATSRGSPGEGYEQYF TGTGCCACCAGCAGAGGGTCGCCCGGGGAGGGGTACGAGCAGTACTTC
- TRBJ1-5 TRBV21-1 - CASSNWGRLGNQPQHF TGTGCCAGCAGCAATTGGGGTCGGTTGGGCAATCAGCCCCAGCATTTT
- TRBJ2-4 TRBV30 - CAWSVDNWAAKNIQYF TGTGCCTGGAGTGTAGATAATTGGGCAGCCAAAAACATTCAGTACTTC
- TRBJ1-6 TRBV5-5 - CASSLAGGASSYNSPLHF TGTGCCAGCAGCTTGGCCGGGGGCGCGAGCTCCTATAATTCACCCCTCCACTTT
- TRBJ2-2 TRBV19 - CASSIRGWNTGELFF TGTGCCAGTAGTATCAGGGGCTGGAACACCGGGGAGCTGTTTTTT
- TRBJ2-5 TRBV14 once CASSREPRAPLQETQYF TGTGCCAGCAGCCGCGAGCCCCGGGCTCCACTCCAAGAGACCCAGTACTTC
- TRBJ1-4 TRBV5-1 - CASAIWGSNEKLFF TGCGCCAGCGCAATTTGGGGCTCTAATGAAAAACTGTTTTTT
TRBD2 TRBJ2-3 TRBV10-3 - CAISSSGHSTDTQYF TGTGCCATCAGTTCTAGCGGGCATAGCACAGATACGCAGTATTTT
- TRBJ1-1 TRBV30 - CAWSGVTEAFF TGTGCCTGGAGTGGTGTCACTGAAGCTTTCTTT
TRBD1 TRBJ2-1 TRBV4-3 - CASSQPGTVYNEQFF TGCGCCAGCAGCCAGCCCGGGACAGTCTACAATGAGCAGTTCTTC
- TRBJ2-1 TRBV18 - CASSPVVQGLGEQFF TGTGCCAGCTCACCAGTAGTACAGGGTCTAGGTGAGCAGTTCTTC
- TRBJ1-3 TRBV30 - CAWSPNLGNTIYF TGTGCCTGGAGCCCAAACCTTGGAAACACCATATATTTT
- TRBJ1-4 TRBV5-4 - CASSLRGTNEKLFF TGTGCCAGCAGCTTGCGAGGAACTAATGAAAAACTGTTTTTT
TRBD2 TRBJ2-2 TRBV11-1 few CASSLGPSGVSGELFF TGTGCCAGCAGCTTAGGGCCTAGCGGGGTGTCCGGGGAGCTGTTTTTT
- TRBJ1-5 TRBV28 - CASHRGGSNQPQHF TGTGCCAGCCACCGCGGGGGTAGCAATCAGCCCCAGCATTTT
- TRBJ1-1 TRBV19 - CASRHIPQRGRGNTEAFF TGTGCCAGTAGGCATATACCGCAGCGGGGGCGGGGGAACACTGAAGCTTTCTTT
TRBD1 TRBJ2-7 TRBV6-1 - CASSAPTGTAAYEQYF TGTGCCAGCAGTGCGCCCACCGGGACAGCGGCCTACGAGCAGTACTTC
- TRBJ1-5 TRBV21-1 once CASSLNQPQHF TGTGCCAGCAGCCTTAATCAGCCCCAGCATTTT
- TRBJ1-2 TRBV9 - CASSVDPTPPGGYTF TGTGCCAGCAGCGTAGACCCCACCCCCCCCGGCGGCTACACCTTC
TRBD2 TRBJ2-5 TRBV9 - CASSVRSGGQETQYF TGTGCCAGCAGCGTAAGGAGCGGGGGGCAAGAGACCCAGTACTTC
- TRBJ1-2 TRBV15 - CATSRLLAGTDGYTF TGTGCCACCAGCAGACTCCTGGCCGGGACGGATGGCTACACCTTC
- TRBJ1-5 TRBV19 - CASSLRGANQPQHF TGTGCCAGTAGTCTACGCGGGGCAAATCAGCCCCAGCATTTT
- TRBJ2-7 TRBV30 - CASPDEQYF TGTGCCTCCCCGGACGAGCAGTACTTC
- TRBJ2-7 TRBV6-1 - CASSEALRGARSYEQYF TGTGCCAGCAGTGAAGCGCTCAGGGGGGCTAGGTCCTACGAGCAGTACTTC
TRBD1 TRBJ1-5 TRBV5-1 - CASSPGTEGNQPQHF TGCGCCAGCAGTCCCGGGACAGAGGGCAATCAGCCCCAGCATTTT
- TRBJ1-2 TRBV10-3 - CAISLEGTPANF TGTGCCATCAGTCTAGAAGGGACTCCCGCAAACTTC
- TRBJ2-7 TRBV30 once CAWSVRSYEQYF TGTGCCTGGAGTGTACGCAGCTACGAGCAGTACTTC
- TRBJ2-1 TRBV19 once CASSTRDFNVDNEQFF TGTGCCAGTAGTACCCGGGACTTCAACGTGGACAATGAGCAGTTCTTC
- TRBJ1-5 TRBV30 few CAWSRQQVNQPQHF TGTGCCTGGAGCAGGCAACAGGTCAATCAGCCCCAGCATTTT
- TRBJ2-1 TRBV6-5 - CASSLGMTYNEQFF TGTGCCAGCAGTTTAGGAATGACGTACAATGAGCAGTTCTTC
- TRBJ1-2 TRBV6-5 - CASSYSPDSYGYTF TGTGCCAGCAGTTACTCTCCTGACTCCTATGGCTACACCTTC
TRBD1 TRBJ2-1 TRBV5-6 - CASSLAGTGVYNEQFF TGTGCCAGCAGCTTGGCCGGGACAGGGGTGTACAATGAGCAGTTCTTC
TRBD1 TRBJ1-1 TRBV2 - CASSFTGGDPEAFF TGTGCCAGCAGCTTTACAGGGGGCGACCCTGAAGCTTTCTTT
- TRBJ2-4 TRBV6-6 - CASSYPGATKNIQYF TGTGCCAGCAGTTATCCGGGGGCGACCAAAAACATTCAGTACTTC
TRBD1 TRBJ2-7 TRBV19 - CASSIRRVDRAYEQYF TGTGCCAGTAGTATAAGAAGGGTAGACAGGGCCTACGAGCAGTACTTC
TRBD2 TRBJ2-1 TRBV19 - CASSTAGLAANEQFF TGTGCCAGTAGTACCGCAGGACTAGCCGCCAATGAGCAGTTCTTC
- TRBJ1-5 TRBV10-1 - CASSSKRAQHF TGCGCCAGCAGCAGTAAGAGGGCCCAGCATTTT
- TRBJ1-1 TRBV4-1 - CASSQEVSLNTEAFF TGCGCCAGCAGCCAAGAAGTCAGTTTGAACACTGAAGCTTTCTTT
TRBD2 TRBJ2-5 TRBV29-1 - CSGGTSGQETQYF TGCAGCGGGGGGACTAGCGGGCAAGAGACCCAGTACTTC
TRBD1 TRBJ1-2 TRBV6-1 - CASSALYRGANYGYTF TGTGCCAGCAGTGCTTTATACAGGGGAGCTAACTATGGCTACACCTTC
- TRBJ2-5 TRBV29-1 - CSVGFRLRHQETQYF TGCAGCGTTGGTTTCCGCCTCAGACACCAAGAGACCCAGTACTTC